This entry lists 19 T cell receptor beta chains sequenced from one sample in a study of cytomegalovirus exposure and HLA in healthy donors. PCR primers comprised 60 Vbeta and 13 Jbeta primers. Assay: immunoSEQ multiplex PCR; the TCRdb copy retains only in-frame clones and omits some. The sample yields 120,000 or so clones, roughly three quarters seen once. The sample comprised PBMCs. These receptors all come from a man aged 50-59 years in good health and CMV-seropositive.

Here the CDR3 reads CASSQVRAGVFYNEQFF. CDR3 sequence (DNA): TGCGCCAGCAGCCAAGTCCGAGCGGGAGTTTTCTACAATGAGCAGTTCTTC. The V and J genes are TRBV4-1 and TRBJ2-1, with TRBD2 identical over 8 bases. The CDR3 consists of 17 residues. V lost 1 base, J lost 3 bases, and 8 bases stayed unmatched. Germline V gene lookup returns CDR1 MGHRA and CDR2 YSYEKL.

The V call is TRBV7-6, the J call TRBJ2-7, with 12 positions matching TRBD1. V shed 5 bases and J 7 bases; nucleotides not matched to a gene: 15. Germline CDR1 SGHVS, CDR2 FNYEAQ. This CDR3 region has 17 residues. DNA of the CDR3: TGTGCCAGCAGCCTCGGGCCCGTTGGGACAGGGGGCATTGAGCAGTACTTC. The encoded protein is CASSLGPVGTGGIEQYF.

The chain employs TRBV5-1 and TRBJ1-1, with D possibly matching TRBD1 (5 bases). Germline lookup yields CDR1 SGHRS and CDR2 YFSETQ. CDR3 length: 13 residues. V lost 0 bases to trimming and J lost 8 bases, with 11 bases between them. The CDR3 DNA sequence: TGCGCCAGCAGCTTGGTGGGTGGGGCCGAAGCTTTCTTT. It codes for CASSLVGGAEAFF.

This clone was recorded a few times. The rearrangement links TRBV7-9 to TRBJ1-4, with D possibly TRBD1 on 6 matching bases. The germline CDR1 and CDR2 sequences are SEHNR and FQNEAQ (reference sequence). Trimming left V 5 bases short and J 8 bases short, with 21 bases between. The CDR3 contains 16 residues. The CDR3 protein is CASSAYGQPVNEKLFF. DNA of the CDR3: TGTGCCAGCAGCGCCTATGGACAGCCGGTAAACGAAAAACTGTTTTTT.

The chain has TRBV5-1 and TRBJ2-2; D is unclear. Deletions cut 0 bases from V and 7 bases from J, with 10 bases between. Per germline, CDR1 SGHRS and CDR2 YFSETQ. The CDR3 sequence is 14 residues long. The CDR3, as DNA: TGCGCCAGCAGCTTGGTCCAAGACTTCGGGGAGCTGTTTTTT. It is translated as CASSLVQDFGELFF.

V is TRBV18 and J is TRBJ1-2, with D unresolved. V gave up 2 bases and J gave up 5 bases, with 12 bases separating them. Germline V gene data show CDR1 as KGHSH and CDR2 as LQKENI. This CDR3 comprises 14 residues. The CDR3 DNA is TGTGCCAGCTCACCAGGGCAGCAGAATTATGGCTACACCTTC. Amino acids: CASSPGQQNYGYTF.

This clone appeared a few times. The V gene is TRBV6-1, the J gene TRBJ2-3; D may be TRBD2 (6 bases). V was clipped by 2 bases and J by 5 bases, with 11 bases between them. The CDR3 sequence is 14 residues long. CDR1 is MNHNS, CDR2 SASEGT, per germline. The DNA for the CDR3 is TGTGCCAGCAGTGAATGGGTGCGGGGAGATACGCAGTATTTT. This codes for CASSEWVRGDTQYF.

The CDR3 coding sequence is TGTGCCAGTAGTATAGACAGGGGGCATCAGCCCCAGCATTTT. It is translated as CASSIDRGHQPQHF. The chain carries TRBV19 and TRBJ1-5; TRBD1 matches at 8 bases. Germline CDR1 reads LNHDA; CDR2 reads SQIVND (reference sequence). CDR3 length equals 14 residues. V lost 0 bases to trimming and J lost 5 bases; unmatched junction nucleotides: 0. Variable domain in full (rest from reference TRBV19 and TRBJ1-5): DGGITQSPKYLFRKEGQNVTLSCEQNLNHDAMYWYRQDPGQGLRLIYYSQIVNDFQKGDIAEGYSVSREKKESFPLTVTSAQKNPTAFYLCASSIDRGHQPQHFGDGTRLSIL.

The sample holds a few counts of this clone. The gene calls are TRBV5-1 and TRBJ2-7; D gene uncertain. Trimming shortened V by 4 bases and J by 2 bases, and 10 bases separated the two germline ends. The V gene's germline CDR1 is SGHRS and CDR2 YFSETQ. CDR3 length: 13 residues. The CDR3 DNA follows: TGCGCCAGCAGCCCTGCGGCAGCCTACGAGCAGTACTTC. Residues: CASSPAAAYEQYF.

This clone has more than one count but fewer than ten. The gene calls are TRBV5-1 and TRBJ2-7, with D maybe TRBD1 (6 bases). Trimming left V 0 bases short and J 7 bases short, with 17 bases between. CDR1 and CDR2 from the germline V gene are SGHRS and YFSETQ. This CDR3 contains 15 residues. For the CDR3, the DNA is TGCGCCAGCAGCTTGGACAGGGTCCATCCTCGGGAGCAGTACTTC. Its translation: CASSLDRVHPREQYF.

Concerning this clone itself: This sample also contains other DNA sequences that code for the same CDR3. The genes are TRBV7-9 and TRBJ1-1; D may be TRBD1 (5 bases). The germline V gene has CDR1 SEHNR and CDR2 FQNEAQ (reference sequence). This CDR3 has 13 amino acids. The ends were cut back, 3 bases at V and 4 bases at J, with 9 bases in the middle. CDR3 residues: CASSLGGGTEAFF. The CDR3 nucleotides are TGTGCCAGCAGCTTGGGGGGTGGCACTGAAGCTTTCTTT.

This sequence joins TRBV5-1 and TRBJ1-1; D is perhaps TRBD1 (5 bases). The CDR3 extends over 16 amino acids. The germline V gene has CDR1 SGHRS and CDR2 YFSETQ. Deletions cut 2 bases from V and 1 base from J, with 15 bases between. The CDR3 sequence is CASSFETGGRNTEAFF. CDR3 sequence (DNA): TGCGCCAGCAGCTTTGAAACAGGCGGCAGGAACACTGAAGCTTTCTTT.

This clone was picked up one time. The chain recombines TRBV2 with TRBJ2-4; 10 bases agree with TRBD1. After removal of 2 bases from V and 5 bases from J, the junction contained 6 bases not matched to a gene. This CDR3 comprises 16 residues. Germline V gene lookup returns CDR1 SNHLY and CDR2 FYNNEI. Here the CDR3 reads CASSEWFGTGENIQYF. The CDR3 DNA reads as TGTGCCAGCAGTGAATGGTTTGGGACAGGGGAAAACATTCAGTACTTC.

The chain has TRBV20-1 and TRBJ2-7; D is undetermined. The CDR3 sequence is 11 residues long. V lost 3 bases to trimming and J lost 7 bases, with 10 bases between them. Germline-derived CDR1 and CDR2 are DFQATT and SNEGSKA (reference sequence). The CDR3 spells CSASGTREQYF. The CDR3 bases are TGCAGTGCTAGCGGAACGAGGGAGCAGTACTTC.

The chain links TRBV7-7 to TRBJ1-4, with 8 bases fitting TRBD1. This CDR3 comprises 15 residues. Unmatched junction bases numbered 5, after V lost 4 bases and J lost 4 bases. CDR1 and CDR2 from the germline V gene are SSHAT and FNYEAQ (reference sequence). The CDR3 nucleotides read TGTGCCAGCAGCTCAGGACAGGGCGTTAATGAAAAACTGTTTTTT. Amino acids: CASSSGQGVNEKLFF.

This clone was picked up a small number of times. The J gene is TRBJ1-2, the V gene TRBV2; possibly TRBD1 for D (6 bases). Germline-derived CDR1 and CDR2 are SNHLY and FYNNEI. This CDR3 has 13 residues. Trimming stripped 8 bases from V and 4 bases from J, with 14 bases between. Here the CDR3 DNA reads TGTGCCAGCTCCGGACAGCCTACCTATGGCTACACCTTC. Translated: CASSGQPTYGYTF.

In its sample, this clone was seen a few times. The CDR3 bases are TGTGCCAGCAGTCTACTAGTTTCCTACGAGCAGTACTTC. It is translated as CASSLLVSYEQYF. The chain has TRBV14 and TRBJ2-7, with a possible D match to TRBD2 (5 bases). The CDR3 has 13 residues. The germline CDR1 and CDR2 sequences are SGHDN and FVKESK. V was cut by 6 bases and J by 1 base, with 10 bases left in between.

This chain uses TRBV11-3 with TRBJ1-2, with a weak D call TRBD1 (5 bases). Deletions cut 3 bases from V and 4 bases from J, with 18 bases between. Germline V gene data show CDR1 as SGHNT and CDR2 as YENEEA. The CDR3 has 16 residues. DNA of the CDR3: TGTGCCAGCAGCTTCACCTACCCGGTTGGGGCCTATGGCTACACCTTC. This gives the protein CASSFTYPVGAYGYTF.

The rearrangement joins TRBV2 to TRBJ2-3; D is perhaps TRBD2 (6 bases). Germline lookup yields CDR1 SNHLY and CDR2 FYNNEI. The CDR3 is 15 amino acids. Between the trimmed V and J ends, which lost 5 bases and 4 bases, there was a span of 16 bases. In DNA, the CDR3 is TGTGCCAGCAGTTCGGGACTCTTAGATTCAGATACGCAGTATTTT. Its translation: CASSSGLLDSDTQYF.